These 28 T cell receptor beta chains originate from one sample sequenced in a study of shared clonotypes between healthy human individuals. Produced via immunoSEQ multiplex PCR; TCRdb's table is partial and in-frame only. The table includes some 660,000 clones, 55% to 85% detected once. Sequencing was carried out using memory CD4+ T cells sorted from blood. Subset here: CD45RA-negative fraction. The source is a woman in her twenties or thirties in good health.

This clone showed up just a few times. The chain carries TRBV6-5 and TRBJ2-7; tentatively, D is TRBD2 (6 bases). Germline assignment: CDR1 MNHEY and CDR2 SVGAGI. The CDR3 length is 16 residues. Trimming left V 0 bases short and J 3 bases short, with 15 bases between. CDR3 DNA: TGTGCCAGCAGTTACTCAGGGTCAGGGACTTTCTACGAGCAGTACTTC. Translated: CASSYSGSGTFYEQYF.

The chain joins TRBV2 to TRBJ2-6, with a tentative D call TRBD1 (5 bases). V lost 4 bases and J lost 4, with 8 bases in between. Germline V gene sequence: CDR1 SNHLY, CDR2 FYNNEI. The CDR3 is 14 residues long. CDR3 region: CASSAAGGANVLTF. The CDR3 nucleotides read TGTGCCAGCAGTGCGGCAGGGGGGGCCAACGTCCTGACTTTC.

V is TRBV15 and J is TRBJ2-1; D uncertain. The CDR3 spans 13 residues. Trimming removed 1 base from V and 5 bases from J, with 6 bases in between. Germline CDR1 reads LNHNV; CDR2 reads YYDKDF (reference sequence). The CDR3 is CATSRGLDNEQFF. DNA of the CDR3: TGTGCCACCAGCAGAGGACTGGACAATGAGCAGTTCTTC.

The chain has TRBV11-2 and TRBJ2-1; 12 bases agree with TRBD2. The germline gives CDR1 SGHAT, CDR2 FQNNGV. The V and J ends lost 3 bases and 5 bases, in that order; junction bases with no gene match: 8. The CDR3 runs 17 residues. In nucleotides, the CDR3 is TGTGCCAGCAGCTTCAGACTAGCGGGAGAAAATGACAATGAGCAGTTCTTC. This sequence encodes CASSFRLAGENDNEQFF.

The rearrangement joins TRBV4-2 to TRBJ2-7; 7 bases agree with TRBD2. Germline trimming cut 4 bases from V and 3 bases from J; bases unmatched to any gene: 9. This CDR3 has 15 residues. CDR1 is LGHNA and CDR2 is YNFKEQ in the germline V gene. This CDR3 reads CASSLKRSGNYEQYF. In nucleotides, the CDR3 is TGTGCCAGCAGCCTAAAGCGCAGCGGGAACTACGAGCAGTACTTC.

This chain uses TRBV29-1 with TRBJ2-7, with D unclear. Germline assignment: CDR1 SQVTM and CDR2 ANQGSEA. Trimming stripped 6 bases from V and 6 bases from J, with 21 bases between. The CDR3 consists of 14 residues. The CDR3 sequence: CSVGIGQFTSEQYF. In nucleotides, the CDR3 is TGCAGCGTGGGTATAGGGCAGTTTACGTCCGAGCAGTACTTC.

The V gene is TRBV19, the J gene TRBJ1-2, with TRBD1 identical over 8 bases. CDR1 is LNHDA, CDR2 SQIVND, per germline (reference sequence). The CDR3 sequence is 13 residues long. J gave up 8 bases and V 9 bases, and 11 bases lay outside the gene matches. In nucleotides, the CDR3 is TGTGCCAGCATCGACAGGGGAGTCGTCGGCTACACCTTC. This encodes CASIDRGVVGYTF.

This rearrangement joins TRBV6-6 to TRBJ1-4; maybe TRBD1 (6 bases). This CDR3 spans 14 amino acids. In germline, CDR1 is MNHNY, CDR2 SVGAGI (reference sequence). V lost 7 bases to trimming and J lost 4 bases, with 13 bases between them. The CDR3 nucleotides read TGTGCCAGCACCCCAACAGGGCATAATGAAAAACTGTTTTTT. Translated: CASTPTGHNEKLFF.

The rearrangement joins TRBV6-5 to TRBJ1-2; D is undetermined. Germline values: CDR1 MNHEY, CDR2 SVGAGI. The V and J ends lost 6 bases and 5 bases respectively, with 13 bases between them. The CDR3 is made up of 13 amino acids. DNA for the CDR3: TGTGCCAGCAGCCCCCGTGCCAGTTATGGCTACACCTTC. It yields the protein CASSPRASYGYTF.

The chain uses TRBV28 and TRBJ1-1, with 7 bases aligning to TRBD1. Unmatched junction bases numbered 12, after V lost 5 bases and J lost 0 bases. The CDR3 has 17 amino acids. Germline CDR1 MDHEN, CDR2 SYDVKM. CDR3 sequence: CASSANRGGSMNTEAFF. The CDR3 bases are TGTGCCAGCAGTGCGAACAGGGGCGGAAGTATGAACACTGAAGCTTTCTTT.

This chain joins TRBV6-1 and TRBJ1-2; perhaps TRBD1 as D (6 bases). Looked up from germline, CDR1 is MNHNS and CDR2 is SASEGT. This CDR3 spans 13 amino acids. Trimming shortened V by 2 bases and J by 8 bases, and 12 bases separated the two germline ends. The CDR3 loop reads CASSEYGDNGYTF. CDR3 bases: TGTGCCAGCAGTGAATATGGGGACAACGGCTACACCTTC.

V is TRBV7-3 and J is TRBJ2-1, with D possibly TRBD2 on 5 matching bases. Trimming left V 6 bases short and J 4 bases short, with 16 bases between. Germline CDR1 and CDR2: SGHTA and FQGTGA. The CDR3 contains 15 residues. CDR3 residues: CASRGGERTYNEQFF. The CDR3 DNA is TGTGCCAGCAGAGGCGGCGAGCGGACTTACAATGAGCAGTTCTTC.

The V call is TRBV7-9, the J call TRBJ2-6; a weak D match, TRBD1 (5 bases). The CDR3 is 16 amino acids. Germline assignment: CDR1 SEHNR and CDR2 FQNEAQ (reference sequence). Trimming took off 5 bases at V and 3 bases at J, with 14 bases between the two ends. CDR3 sequence reads: CASSPSGPDGANVLTF. In DNA form, the CDR3 reads TGTGCCAGCAGCCCCTCAGGGCCCGATGGGGCCAACGTCCTGACTTTC.

The rearrangement links TRBV4-1 to TRBJ2-7; tentative D call: TRBD1 (6 bases). The CDR3 consists of 16 residues. Germline V gives CDR1 MGHRA, CDR2 YSYEKL. V dropped 2 bases and J dropped 0 bases, with 14 bases sitting between them. The CDR3 nucleotides read TGCGCCAGCAGCCAATCACAGGGTCAACTCTCCTACGAGCAGTACTTC. It encodes CASSQSQGQLSYEQYF.

The rearrangement links TRBV10-3 to TRBJ2-5; D might be TRBD1 or TRBD2, each matching 6 bases. With 3 bases removed from V and 5 bases from J, the gap between germline ends came to 13 bases. Germline assignment: CDR1 ENHRY and CDR2 SYGVKD. The CDR3 consists of 14 residues. CDR3 bases: TGTGCCATCAGTGAAGTCCGGGGGCTGGAGACCCAGTACTTC. Translated: CAISEVRGLETQYF.

The chain uses TRBV5-4 and TRBJ2-3, with D perhaps matching TRBD2 (5 bases). V shed 4 bases and J shed 2 bases, with 14 bases lying between them. The CDR3 totals 15 residues. CDR1 SGHNT and CDR2 YYREEE come from the germline V gene (reference sequence). In DNA, the CDR3 is TGTGCCAGCAGCCCCCGAAGCGGCGTCACAGATACGCAGTATTTT. Translation: CASSPRSGVTDTQYF.

This clone has a handful of counts. This sequence joins TRBV19 and TRBJ2-1, with TRBD2 matching over 16 bases. Germline CDR1 reads LNHDA; CDR2 reads SQIVND (reference sequence). J gave up 8 bases and V 4 bases, and 8 bases lay outside the gene matches. CDR3 size: 17 residues. The CDR3 nucleotides are TGTGCCAGTAGTACCGGGACTAGCGGGAGGGCCCCTCATGAGCAGTTCTTC. It translates to CASSTGTSGRAPHEQFF.

This chain joins TRBV2 and TRBJ2-2, with a weak D call TRBD2 (7 bases). V was pared by 7 bases and J by 6 bases, with 18 bases between. The CDR3 is made up of 15 amino acids. Per germline, CDR1 SNHLY and CDR2 FYNNEI. Written as DNA, the CDR3 is TGTGCCAGCACCCTTCAAGGGGGGGCGGCCGGGGAGCTGTTTTTT. This sequence encodes CASTLQGGAAGELFF.

This clone showed up just once. The rearrangement links TRBV7-9 to TRBJ2-7; 9 positions agree with TRBD2. CDR3 length equals 14 residues. V lost 6 bases, J lost 5 bases, and 8 bases stayed unmatched. CDR1 is SEHNR, CDR2 FQNEAQ, per germline (reference sequence). CDR3 sequence (DNA): TGTGCCAGCAGTACGAGCGGGAGGCTGAACGAGCAGTACTTC. This sequence encodes CASSTSGRLNEQYF.

CDR3 sequence: CASSFSRDSYGYTF. The CDR3 bases are TGTGCCAGCAGCTTCTCCCGTGACAGCTATGGCTACACCTTC. The V call is TRBV11-2, the J call TRBJ1-2; a possible D gene is TRBD1 (5 bases). Germline CDR1 reads SGHAT; CDR2 reads FQNNGV. The CDR3 length is 14 residues. Trimming removed 3 bases from V and 4 bases from J, with 12 bases in between.

The chain recombines TRBV5-1 with TRBJ2-5; TRBD2 matches at 11 bases. This CDR3 has 15 amino acids. In germline, CDR1 is SGHRS, CDR2 YFSETQ. Trimming cost V 5 bases and J 5 bases; bases outside gene matches: 8. The CDR3 loop is CASSQLAGVGETQYF. DNA for the CDR3: TGCGCCAGCAGTCAACTAGCGGGAGTGGGGGAGACCCAGTACTTC. Full variable domain (missing parts from reference TRBV5-1 and TRBJ2-5): KAGVTQTPRYLIKTRGQQVTLSCSPISGHRSVSWYQQTPGQGLQFLFEYFSETQRNKGNFPGRFSGRQFSNSRSEMNVSTLELGDSALYLCASSQLAGVGETQYFGPGTRLLVL.

This chain links TRBV18 with TRBJ1-2; 9 nucleotides align to TRBD1. J was trimmed by 0 bases and V by 2 bases; bases with no gene match: 4. Germline assignment: CDR1 KGHSH and CDR2 LQKENI. The CDR3 runs to 16 residues. In DNA form, the CDR3 reads TGTGCCAGCTCACCATACGGGACAGGGTCTAACTATGGCTACACCTTC. This translates into CASSPYGTGSNYGYTF.

The chain carries TRBV2 and TRBJ2-2, with D unclear. V was clipped by 8 bases and J by 5 bases, with 12 bases between them. Looked up from germline, CDR1 is SNHLY and CDR2 is FYNNEI. The length of the CDR3 is 13 residues. In nucleotides, the CDR3 is TGTGCCAGCGGGCAGGACCCAACCGGGGAGCTGTTTTTT. This translates into CASGQDPTGELFF.

Regarding this clone: The same CDR3 can be traced to other DNA sequences in this sample. The chain uses TRBV28 and TRBJ2-7; 11 bases fit TRBD2. Per germline, CDR1 MDHEN and CDR2 SYDVKM. V gave up 2 bases and J gave up 4 bases; unmatched junction bases: 7. The CDR3 is 16 amino acids. CDR3 loop: CASSLSTSGRRYEQYF. In DNA, the CDR3 is TGTGCCAGCAGTTTAAGTACTAGCGGGAGAAGGTACGAGCAGTACTTC.

Regarding this clone: The sample carries other DNA sequences with the same CDR3. The gene calls are TRBV14 and TRBJ1-3; no clear D gene. The length of the CDR3 is 12 residues. Germline lookup yields CDR1 SGHDN and CDR2 FVKESK. The ends were cut back, 1 base at V and 5 bases at J, with 3 bases in the middle. The CDR3 DNA reads as TGTGCCAGCAGCCAAGTGAGAAACACCATATATTTT. This codes for CASSQVRNTIYF.

V is TRBV27 and J is TRBJ2-4; D remains ambiguous. The germline V gene has CDR1 MNHEY and CDR2 SMNVEV (reference sequence). The V end lost 6 bases, the J end lost 0 bases, and 6 bases lay between the germline ends. This CDR3 has 13 amino acids. CDR3 sequence reads: CASRGGAKNIQYF. The CDR3 coding sequence is TGTGCCAGCAGGGGCGGAGCCAAAAACATTCAGTACTTC.

This rearrangement joins TRBV15 to TRBJ1-1; D perhaps matches TRBD1 (6 bases). Germline CDR1 and CDR2: LNHNV and YYDKDF (reference sequence). The CDR3 totals 13 residues. Deletions cut 6 bases from V and 5 bases from J, with 13 bases between. CDR3 sequence: CATREGGRTEAFF. The CDR3 bases are TGTGCCACCAGGGAAGGGGGGCGAACTGAAGCTTTCTTT. Complete variable domain (other parts from reference TRBV15 and TRBJ1-1): DAMVIQNPRYQVTQFGKPVTLSCSQTLNHNVMYWYQQKSSQAPKLLFHYYDKDFNNEADTPDNFQSRRPNTSFCFLDIRSPGLGDTAMYLCATREGGRTEAFFGQGTRLTVV.

V and J are TRBV28 and TRBJ1-5, with 9 bases fitting TRBD1. Germline V CDR1 and CDR2: MDHEN, SYDVKM. The V and J ends lost 5 bases and 7 bases, in that order; junction bases with no gene match: 9. CDR3 size: 15 residues. This chain's CDR3 is CASSPSGTGIQPQHF. CDR3 bases: TGTGCCAGCAGTCCCTCCGGGACAGGGATCCAGCCCCAGCATTTT.